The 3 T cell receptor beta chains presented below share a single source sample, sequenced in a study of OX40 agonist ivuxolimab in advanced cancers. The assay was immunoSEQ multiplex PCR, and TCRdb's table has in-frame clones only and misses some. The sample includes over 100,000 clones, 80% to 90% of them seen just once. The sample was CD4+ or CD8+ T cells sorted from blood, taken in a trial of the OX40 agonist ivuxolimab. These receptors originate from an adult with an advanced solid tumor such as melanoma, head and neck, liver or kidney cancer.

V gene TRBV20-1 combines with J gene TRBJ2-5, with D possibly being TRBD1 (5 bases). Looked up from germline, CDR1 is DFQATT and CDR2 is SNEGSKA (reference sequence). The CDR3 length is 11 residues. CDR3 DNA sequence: TGCAGCGTGGGGCGTCAAGAGACCCAGTACTTC. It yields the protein CSVGRQETQYF.

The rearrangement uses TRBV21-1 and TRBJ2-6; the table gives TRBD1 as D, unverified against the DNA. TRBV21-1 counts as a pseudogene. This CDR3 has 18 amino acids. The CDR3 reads CASSSLALTLSGANVLTF. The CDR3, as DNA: TGTGCCAGCAGCTCTCTTGCTCTGACACTCTCTGGGGCCAACGTCCTGACTTTC.

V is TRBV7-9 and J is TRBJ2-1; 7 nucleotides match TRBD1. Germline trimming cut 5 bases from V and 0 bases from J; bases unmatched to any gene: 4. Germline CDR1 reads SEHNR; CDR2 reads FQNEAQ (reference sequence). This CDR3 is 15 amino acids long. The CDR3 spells CASSRGQSSYNEQFF. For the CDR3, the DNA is TGTGCCAGCAGCCGGGGACAGAGCTCCTACAATGAGCAGTTCTTC.